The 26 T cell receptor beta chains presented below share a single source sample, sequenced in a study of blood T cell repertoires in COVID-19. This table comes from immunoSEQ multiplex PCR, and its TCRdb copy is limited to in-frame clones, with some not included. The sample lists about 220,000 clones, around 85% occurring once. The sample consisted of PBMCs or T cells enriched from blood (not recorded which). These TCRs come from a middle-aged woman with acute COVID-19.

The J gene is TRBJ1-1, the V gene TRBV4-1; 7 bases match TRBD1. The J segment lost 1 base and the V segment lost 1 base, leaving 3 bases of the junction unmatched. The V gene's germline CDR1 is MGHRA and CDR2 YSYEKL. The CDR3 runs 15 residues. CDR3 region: CASSQVGTENTEAFF. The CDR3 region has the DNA TGCGCCAGCAGCCAAGTCGGGACAGAGAACACTGAAGCTTTCTTT.

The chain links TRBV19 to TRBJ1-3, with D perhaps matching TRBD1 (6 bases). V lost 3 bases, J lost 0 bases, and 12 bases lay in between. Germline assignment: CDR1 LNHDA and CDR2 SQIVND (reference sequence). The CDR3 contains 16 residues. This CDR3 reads CASSIGGGGSGNTIYF. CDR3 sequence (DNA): TGTGCCAGTAGTATTGGGGGCGGAGGCTCTGGAAACACCATATATTTT. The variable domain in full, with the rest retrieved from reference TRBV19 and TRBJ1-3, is DGGITQSPKYLFRKEGQNVTLSCEQNLNHDAMYWYRQDPGQGLRLIYYSQIVNDFQKGDIAEGYSVSREKKESFPLTVTSAQKNPTAFYLCASSIGGGGSGNTIYFGEGSWLTVV.

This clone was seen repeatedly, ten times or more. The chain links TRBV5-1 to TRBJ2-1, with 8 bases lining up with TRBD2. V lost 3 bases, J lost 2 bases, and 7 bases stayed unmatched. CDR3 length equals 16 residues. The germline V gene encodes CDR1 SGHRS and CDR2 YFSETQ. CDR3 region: CASSSWGREAYNEQFF. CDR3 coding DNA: TGCGCCAGCAGCTCTTGGGGGCGGGAGGCCTACAATGAGCAGTTCTTC. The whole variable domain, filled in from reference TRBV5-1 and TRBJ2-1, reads KAGVTQTPRYLIKTRGQQVTLSCSPISGHRSVSWYQQTPGQGLQFLFEYFSETQRNKGNFPGRFSGRQFSNSRSEMNVSTLELGDSALYLCASSSWGREAYNEQFFGPGTRLTVL.

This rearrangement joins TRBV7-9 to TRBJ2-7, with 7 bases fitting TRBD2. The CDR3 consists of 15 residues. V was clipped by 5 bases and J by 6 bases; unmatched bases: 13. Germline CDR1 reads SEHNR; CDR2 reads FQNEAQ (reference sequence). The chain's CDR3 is CASSPWEGHKSEQYF. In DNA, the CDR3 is TGTGCCAGCAGCCCCTGGGAGGGGCATAAAAGCGAGCAGTACTTC.

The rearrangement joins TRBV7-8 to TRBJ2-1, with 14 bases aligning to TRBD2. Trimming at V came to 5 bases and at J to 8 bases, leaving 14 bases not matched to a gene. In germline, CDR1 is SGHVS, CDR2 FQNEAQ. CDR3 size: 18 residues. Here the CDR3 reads CASSLGLAGALVDYEQFF. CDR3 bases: TGTGCCAGCAGCCTGGGACTAGCGGGAGCCCTAGTCGATTATGAGCAGTTCTTC.

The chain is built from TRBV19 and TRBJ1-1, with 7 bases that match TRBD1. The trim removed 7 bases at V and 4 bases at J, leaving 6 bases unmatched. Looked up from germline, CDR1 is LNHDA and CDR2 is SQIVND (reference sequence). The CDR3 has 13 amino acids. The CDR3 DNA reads TGTGCCAGTACTAGACAGGGAACCACTGAAGCTTTCTTT. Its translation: CASTRQGTTEAFF.

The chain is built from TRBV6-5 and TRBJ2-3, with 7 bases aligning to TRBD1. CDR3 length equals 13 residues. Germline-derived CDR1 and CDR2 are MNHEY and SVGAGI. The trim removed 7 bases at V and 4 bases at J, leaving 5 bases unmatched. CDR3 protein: CASTRTGADTQYF. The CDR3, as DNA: TGTGCCAGCACCAGGACAGGTGCAGATACGCAGTATTTT.

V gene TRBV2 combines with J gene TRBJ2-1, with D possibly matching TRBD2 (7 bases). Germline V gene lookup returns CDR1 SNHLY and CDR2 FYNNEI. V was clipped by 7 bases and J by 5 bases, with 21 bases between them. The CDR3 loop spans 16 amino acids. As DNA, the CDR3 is TGTGCCAGCAAAAAACACAGGGAGGGGGGAAACAATGAGCAGTTCTTC. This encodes CASKKHREGGNNEQFF.

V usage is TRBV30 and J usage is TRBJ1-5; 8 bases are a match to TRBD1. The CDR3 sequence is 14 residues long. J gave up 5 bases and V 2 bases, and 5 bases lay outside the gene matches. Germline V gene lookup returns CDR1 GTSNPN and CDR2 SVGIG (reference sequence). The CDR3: CAWSTGGNDQPQHF. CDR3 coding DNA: TGTGCCTGGAGTACAGGGGGTAACGATCAGCCCCAGCATTTT. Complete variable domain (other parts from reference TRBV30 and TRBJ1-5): SQTIHQWPATLVQPVGSPLSLECTVEGTSNPNLYWYRQAAGRGLQLLFYSVGIGQISSEVPQNLSASRPQDRQFILSSKKLLLSDSGFYLCAWSTGGNDQPQHFGDGTRLSIL.

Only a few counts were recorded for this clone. The CDR3 loop is CASSQDNRAYEQYF. CDR3 bases: TGCGCCAGCAGCCAAGACAACAGAGCCTACGAGCAGTACTTC. J is TRBJ2-7 and V is TRBV4-1, with D unclear. The CDR3 spans 14 residues. V shed 0 bases and J shed 2 bases, with 8 bases lying between them. Germline V gene data show CDR1 as MGHRA and CDR2 as YSYEKL.

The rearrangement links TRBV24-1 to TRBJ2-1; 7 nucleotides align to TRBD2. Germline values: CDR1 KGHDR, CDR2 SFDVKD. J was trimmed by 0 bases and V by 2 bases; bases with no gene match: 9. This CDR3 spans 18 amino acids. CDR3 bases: TGTGCCACCAGTGATTCGTGGCTAGCGGAGAGCTCCTACAATGAGCAGTTCTTC. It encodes CATSDSWLAESSYNEQFF.

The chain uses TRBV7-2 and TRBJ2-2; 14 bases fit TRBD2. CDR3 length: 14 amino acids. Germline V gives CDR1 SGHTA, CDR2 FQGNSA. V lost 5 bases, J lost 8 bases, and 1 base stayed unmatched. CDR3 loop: CASSRTSGRGELFF. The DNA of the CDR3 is TGTGCCAGCAGCCGGACTAGCGGGAGGGGGGAGCTGTTTTTT.

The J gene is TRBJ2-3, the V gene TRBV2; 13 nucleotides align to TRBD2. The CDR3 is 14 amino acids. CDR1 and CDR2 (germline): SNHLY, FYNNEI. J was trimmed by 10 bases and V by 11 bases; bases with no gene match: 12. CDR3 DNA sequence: TGTGCCGGCAAACTAGCGGGAGGGGCCAAGGCGCAGTATTTT. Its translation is CAGKLAGGAKAQYF.

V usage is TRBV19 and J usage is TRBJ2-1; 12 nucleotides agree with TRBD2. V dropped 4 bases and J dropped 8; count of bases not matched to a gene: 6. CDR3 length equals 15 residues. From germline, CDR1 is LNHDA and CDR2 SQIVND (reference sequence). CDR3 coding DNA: TGTGCCAGTAGTAGACTAGCGGGAGTATTCGATGAGCAGTTCTTC. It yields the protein CASSRLAGVFDEQFF. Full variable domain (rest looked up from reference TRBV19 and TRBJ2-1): DGGITQSPKYLFRKEGQNVTLSCEQNLNHDAMYWYRQDPGQGLRLIYYSQIVNDFQKGDIAEGYSVSREKKESFPLTVTSAQKNPTAFYLCASSRLAGVFDEQFFGPGTRLTVL.

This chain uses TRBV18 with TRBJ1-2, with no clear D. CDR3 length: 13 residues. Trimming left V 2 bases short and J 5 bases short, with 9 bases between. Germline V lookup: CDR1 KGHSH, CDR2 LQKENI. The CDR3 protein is CASSPEQEYGYTF. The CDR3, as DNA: TGTGCCAGCTCACCAGAGCAGGAATATGGCTACACCTTC.

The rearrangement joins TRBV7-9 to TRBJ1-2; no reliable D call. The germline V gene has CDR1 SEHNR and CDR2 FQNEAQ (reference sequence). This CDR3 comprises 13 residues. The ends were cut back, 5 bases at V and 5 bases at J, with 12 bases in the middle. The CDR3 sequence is CASSVPGVYGYTF. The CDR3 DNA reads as TGTGCCAGCAGCGTCCCCGGGGTTTATGGCTACACCTTC. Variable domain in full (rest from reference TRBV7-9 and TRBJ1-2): DTGVSQNPRHKITKRGQNVTFRCDPISEHNRLYWYRQTLGQGPEFLTYFQNEAQLEKSRLLSDRFSAERPKGSFSTLEIQRTEQGDSAMYLCASSVPGVYGYTFGSGTRLTVV.

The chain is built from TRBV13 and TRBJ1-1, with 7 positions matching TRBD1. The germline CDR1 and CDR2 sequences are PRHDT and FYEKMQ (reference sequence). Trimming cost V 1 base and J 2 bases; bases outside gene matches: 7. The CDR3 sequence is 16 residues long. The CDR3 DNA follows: TGTGCCAGCAGCTTAGTCCCACAGGGGTTCAACACTGAAGCTTTCTTT. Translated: CASSLVPQGFNTEAFF.

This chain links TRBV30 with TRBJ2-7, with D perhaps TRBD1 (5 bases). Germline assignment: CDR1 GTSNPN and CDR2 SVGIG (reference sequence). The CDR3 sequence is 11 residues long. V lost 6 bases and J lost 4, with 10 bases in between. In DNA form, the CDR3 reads TGTGCCTGCAGGGTTTCATACGAGCAGTACTTC. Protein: CACRVSYEQYF.

CDR3 sequence reads: CASSGGRERGTDTQYF. As DNA, the CDR3 is TGTGCCAGCAGCGGGGGGCGGGAGAGAGGCACAGATACGCAGTATTTT. The chain couples TRBV9 to TRBJ2-3; D might be TRBD2 (7 bases). CDR1 and CDR2 from the germline V gene are SGDLS and YYNGEE. Deletions cut 3 bases from V and 1 base from J, with 15 bases between. CDR3 size: 16 residues.

The CDR3: CASSLQGGTEAFF. CDR3 nucleotides: TGTGCCAGCAGTTTGCAGGGAGGGACTGAAGCTTTCTTT. The rearrangement uses TRBV12-3 or TRBV12-4 and TRBJ1-1; D perhaps matches TRBD1 (5 bases). Deletions cut 3 bases from V and 5 bases from J, with 10 bases between. The CDR3 consists of 13 residues.

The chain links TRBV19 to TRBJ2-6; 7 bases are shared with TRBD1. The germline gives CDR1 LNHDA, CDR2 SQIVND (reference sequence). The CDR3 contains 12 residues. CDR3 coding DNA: TGTGCTACAGGGGCTGGGGCCAACGTCCTGACTTTC. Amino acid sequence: CATGAGANVLTF.

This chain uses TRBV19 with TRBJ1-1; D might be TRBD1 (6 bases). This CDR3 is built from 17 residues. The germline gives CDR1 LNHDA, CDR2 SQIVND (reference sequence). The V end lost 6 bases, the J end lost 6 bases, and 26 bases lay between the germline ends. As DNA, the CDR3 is TGTGCCAGTAGCCCTTGGGAGAGGTACAGGGAGGGGGCTGAAGCTTTCTTT. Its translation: CASSPWERYREGAEAFF.

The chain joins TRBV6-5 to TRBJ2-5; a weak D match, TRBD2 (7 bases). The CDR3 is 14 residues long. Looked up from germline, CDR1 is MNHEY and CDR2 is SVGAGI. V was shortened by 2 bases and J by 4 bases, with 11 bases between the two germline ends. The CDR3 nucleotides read TGTGCCAGCAGTTACGGGGGGGCACGAGAGACCCAGTACTTC. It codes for CASSYGGARETQYF.

The CDR3 coding sequence is TGTGCCAGCAGCCTCCGGGACAGGGGCTATGGCTACACCTTC. Translation: CASSLRDRGYGYTF. V and J are TRBV14 and TRBJ1-2; 10 nucleotides align to TRBD1. Per germline, CDR1 SGHDN and CDR2 FVKESK. The CDR3 extends over 14 amino acids. V gave up 4 bases and J gave up 4 bases; unmatched junction bases: 3.

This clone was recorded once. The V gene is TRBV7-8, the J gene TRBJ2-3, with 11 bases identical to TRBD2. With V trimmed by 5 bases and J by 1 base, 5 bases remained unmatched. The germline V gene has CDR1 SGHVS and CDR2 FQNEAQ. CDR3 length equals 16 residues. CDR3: CASSPKTSGGTDTQYF. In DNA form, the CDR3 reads TGTGCCAGCAGCCCAAAGACTAGCGGGGGCACAGATACGCAGTATTTT.

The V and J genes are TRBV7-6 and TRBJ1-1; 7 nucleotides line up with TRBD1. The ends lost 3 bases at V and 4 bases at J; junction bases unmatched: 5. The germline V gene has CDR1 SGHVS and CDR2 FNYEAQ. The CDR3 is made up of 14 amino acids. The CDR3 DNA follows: TGTGCCAGCAGCTTTAAGGCAGGGGGCACTGAAGCTTTCTTT. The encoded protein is CASSFKAGGTEAFF. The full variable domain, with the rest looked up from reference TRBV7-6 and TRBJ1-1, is GAGVSQSPRYKVTKRGQDVALRCDPISGHVSLYWYRQALGQGPEFLTYFNYEAQQDKSGLPNDRFSAERPEGSISTLTIQRTEQRDSAMYRCASSFKAGGTEAFFGQGTRLTVV.